The 21 T cell receptor beta chains below were found in one sample sequenced in a study of T cell responses to AZD1222 COVID-19 vaccine. Profiled with immunoSEQ multiplex PCR; TCRdb holds only in-frame clones, not every one. This table has approximately 180,000 clones, over 80% appearing once. The sample consisted of peripheral blood, taken 28 days after the second dose of the MenACWY control vaccine. The receptors were gathered from an adult who received the MenACWY meningococcal vaccine as a control.

The chain employs TRBV6-5 and TRBJ2-5, with 10 nucleotides matching TRBD2. The germline V gene has CDR1 MNHEY and CDR2 SVGAGI. V lost 2 bases and J lost 5; bases outside the gene matches: 5. This CDR3 contains 15 residues. The CDR3 loop is CASSYGLAEGETQYF. The CDR3 DNA reads as TGTGCCAGCAGTTACGGACTAGCGGAGGGGGAGACCCAGTACTTC.

The genes are TRBV27 and TRBJ1-5, with unresolved D. The CDR3 is 13 residues long. Germline values: CDR1 MNHEY, CDR2 SMNVEV (reference sequence). Trimming left V 7 bases short and J 3 bases short, with 10 bases between. The CDR3 DNA sequence: TGTGCCAGCACCCACGCAGCCAATCAGCCCCAGCATTTT. It specifies CASTHAANQPQHF.

This clone was seen just once. This chain uses TRBV5-5 with TRBJ2-1, with 13 bases matching TRBD2. CDR3 size: 16 residues. Germline CDR1 SGHKS, CDR2 YYEKEE (reference sequence). Losses at the gene ends were 3 bases for V and 4 bases for J; bases not matched to a gene: 4. The CDR3 is CASSSLTSGRYNEQFF. The CDR3 DNA sequence: TGTGCCAGCAGCTCGCTGACTAGCGGGAGGTACAATGAGCAGTTCTTC.

J is TRBJ2-1 and V is TRBV6-5; tentatively, D is TRBD2 (6 bases). Trimming removed 2 bases at V and 4 bases at J, with 12 bases between. Germline V gives CDR1 MNHEY, CDR2 SVGAGI. The CDR3 sequence is 15 residues long. Here the CDR3 reads CASSYGASEYNEQFF. The DNA for the CDR3 is TGTGCCAGCAGTTACGGGGCTAGCGAATACAATGAGCAGTTCTTC.

The chain recombines TRBV7-2 with TRBJ1-2; perhaps TRBD1 as D (5 bases). The ends were cut back, 5 bases at V and 7 bases at J, with 14 bases in the middle. This CDR3 has 13 amino acids. Per the germline V gene, CDR1 is SGHTA and CDR2 is FQGNSA. The CDR3 DNA is TGTGCCAGCAGCCTCGGCCGGGGGTCTGGCTACACCTTC. It is translated as CASSLGRGSGYTF.

This clone was recorded only once. The rearrangement uses TRBV10-2 and TRBJ1-2; D not certain. The CDR3 extends over 12 amino acids. Trimming took 8 bases from V and 7 from J, leaving 14 bases between them. Germline V gene lookup returns CDR1 WSHSY and CDR2 SAAADI. DNA for the CDR3: TGCGCCAGCGGAGGTGGGGATGGTGGCTACACCTTC. It is translated as CASGGGDGGYTF.

V usage is TRBV10-1 and J usage is TRBJ1-1; D unclear. The V end was cut by 6 bases, the J end by 0 bases, with 8 bases between. The CDR3 extends over 13 amino acids. Germline assignment: CDR1 WNHNN and CDR2 SYGVQD (reference sequence). The CDR3 spells CASRATMNTEAFF. DNA of the CDR3: TGCGCCAGCAGGGCTACGATGAACACTGAAGCTTTCTTT.

J is TRBJ1-2 and V is TRBV3-1 (or the pseudogene TRBV3-2), with 9 bases aligning to TRBD1. This CDR3 has 16 amino acids. J was trimmed by 2 bases and V by 4 bases; bases with no gene match: 8. Per the germline V gene, CDR1 is LGHDT and CDR2 is YNNKEL (reference sequence). The CDR3 loop reads CASSRHGTGPNYGYTF. In DNA, the CDR3 is TGTGCCAGCAGCCGCCATGGGACAGGGCCGAACTATGGCTACACCTTC.

The chain recombines TRBV3-1 (or the pseudogene TRBV3-2) with TRBJ2-7; 7 positions match TRBD2. Per germline, CDR1 LGHDT and CDR2 YNNKEL (reference sequence). This CDR3 contains 14 residues. V was clipped by 8 bases and J by 1 base; unmatched bases: 8. The DNA for the CDR3 is TGTGCCAGCTCCACTAGCGCCGCATCCTACGAGCAGTACTTC. This sequence encodes CASSTSAASYEQYF.

The CDR3 DNA follows: TGTGCCAGCAGTCCTCCAGACAGGGGTCGGGCCAACGTCCTGACTTTC. Protein sequence: CASSPPDRGRANVLTF. The chain is built from TRBV28 and TRBJ2-6; 8 bases agree with TRBD1. Germline CDR1 reads MDHEN; CDR2 reads SYDVKM. This CDR3 is 16 amino acids long. J was trimmed by 5 bases and V by 5 bases; bases with no gene match: 8.

V is TRBV10-3 and J is TRBJ2-3, with 8 bases lining up with TRBD1. There are 16 residues in the CDR3. The V and J ends lost 3 bases and 2 bases, in that order; junction bases with no gene match: 7. Germline-derived CDR1 and CDR2 are ENHRY and SYGVKD. The CDR3 loop reads CAISDRTGRTTDTQYF. The CDR3 DNA reads as TGTGCCATCAGTGACCGGACAGGGAGGACCACAGATACGCAGTATTTT.

The V gene is TRBV5-6, the J gene TRBJ1-2; D remains ambiguous. This CDR3 contains 17 residues. Germline lookup yields CDR1 SGHDT and CDR2 YYEEEE. Trimming stripped 1 base from V and 6 bases from J, with 22 bases between. The DNA of the CDR3 is TGTGCCAGCAGCTTGCAGCCAGGAAGGTTGGCAACCGATGGCTACACCTTC. Translation: CASSLQPGRLATDGYTF. Looking up the rest from reference TRBV5-6 and TRBJ1-2 gives the full variable domain: DAGVTQSPTHLIKTRGQQVTLRCSPKSGHDTVSWYQQALGQGPQFIFQYYEEEERQRGNFPDRFSGHQFPNYSSELNVNALLLGDSALYLCASSLQPGRLATDGYTFGSGTRLTVV.

The rearrangement links TRBV7-8 to TRBJ2-3; 7 bases fit TRBD2. With V trimmed by 6 bases and J by 0 bases, 6 bases remained unmatched. CDR3 length: 15 amino acids. Germline CDR1 is SGHVS and CDR2 is FQNEAQ. The CDR3 spells CASSHLAVSTDTQYF. In DNA form, the CDR3 reads TGTGCCAGCAGTCACCTAGCGGTTAGCACAGATACGCAGTATTTT.

This rearrangement joins TRBV30 to TRBJ1-5; TRBD1 aligns across 10 bases. CDR1 GTSNPN and CDR2 SVGIG come from the germline V gene (reference sequence). This CDR3 contains 13 residues. The V gene end was trimmed by 1 base and the J gene end by 7 bases; junction bases not matched to a gene: 1. In nucleotides, the CDR3 is TGTGCCTGGAGTGAGGGACAGGGGCAGCCCCAGCATTTT. This encodes CAWSEGQGQPQHF. Full variable domain (missing parts from reference TRBV30 and TRBJ1-5): SQTIHQWPATLVQPVGSPLSLECTVEGTSNPNLYWYRQAAGRGLQLLFYSVGIGQISSEVPQNLSASRPQDRQFILSSKKLLLSDSGFYLCAWSEGQGQPQHFGDGTRLSIL.

V gene TRBV30 combines with J gene TRBJ1-1; the D is unclear. The CDR3 totals 13 residues. Germline CDR1 and CDR2: GTSNPN and SVGIG (reference sequence). V dropped 1 base and J dropped 0 bases, with 6 bases sitting between them. CDR3 sequence (DNA): TGTGCCTGGAGTGCGGTTATGAACACTGAAGCTTTCTTT. It specifies CAWSAVMNTEAFF.

The chain links TRBV6-2 or TRBV6-3 to TRBJ2-1; the D is unclear. CDR3 length: 12 amino acids. V lost 5 bases to trimming and J lost 3 bases, with 5 bases between them. CDR1 and CDR2 from the germline V gene are MNHEY and SVGEGT. For the CDR3, the DNA is TGTGCCAGCAGTCGGATCTACAATGAGCAGTTCTTC. It translates to CASSRIYNEQFF.

The chain employs TRBV10-3 and TRBJ2-5, with 8 bases lining up with TRBD2. This CDR3 has 18 residues. V gave up 0 bases and J gave up 5 bases; unmatched junction bases: 14. From germline, CDR1 is ENHRY and CDR2 SYGVKD. CDR3 DNA sequence: TGTGCCATCAGTGAGTCAGCCGGGAGGGCCCTCCAAGCGGAGACCCAGTACTTC. Its protein is CAISESAGRALQAETQYF.

J is TRBJ1-3 and V is TRBV4-1, with a possible D match to TRBD1 (5 bases). V was clipped by 2 bases and J by 0 bases, with 11 bases between them. CDR1 and CDR2 from the germline V gene are MGHRA and YSYEKL. This CDR3 comprises 16 residues. The CDR3 DNA sequence: TGCGCCAGCAGCCAACAGGGCCTCCTCTCTGGAAACACCATATATTTT. Encoded protein: CASSQQGLLSGNTIYF.

The chain combines TRBV11-2 with TRBJ2-3; the D is unclear. V lost 8 bases, J lost 0 bases, and 9 bases lay in between. Germline CDR1 is SGHAT and CDR2 is FQNNGV. The CDR3 is 13 residues long. As DNA, the CDR3 is TGTGCCAGCGGGTGGGCTAGCACAGATACGCAGTATTTT. The encoded protein is CASGWASTDTQYF.

This chain joins TRBV18 and TRBJ1-1, with unresolved D. Germline V lookup: CDR1 KGHSH, CDR2 LQKENI. V was clipped by 3 bases and J by 0 bases, with 14 bases between them. The CDR3 covers 16 residues. In DNA, the CDR3 is TGTGCCAGCTCACCCAACTGGGGAAGAATGAACACTGAAGCTTTCTTT. Amino acid sequence: CASSPNWGRMNTEAFF.

V usage is TRBV7-2 and J usage is TRBJ2-2; D unresolved. V lost 1 base and J lost 2, with 8 bases in between. CDR1 is SGHTA, CDR2 FQGNSA, per germline. CDR3 size: 15 residues. Here the CDR3 DNA reads TGTGCCAGCAGCTTAGGTCGGAGTAACACCGGGGAGCTGTTTTTT. As protein: CASSLGRSNTGELFF.